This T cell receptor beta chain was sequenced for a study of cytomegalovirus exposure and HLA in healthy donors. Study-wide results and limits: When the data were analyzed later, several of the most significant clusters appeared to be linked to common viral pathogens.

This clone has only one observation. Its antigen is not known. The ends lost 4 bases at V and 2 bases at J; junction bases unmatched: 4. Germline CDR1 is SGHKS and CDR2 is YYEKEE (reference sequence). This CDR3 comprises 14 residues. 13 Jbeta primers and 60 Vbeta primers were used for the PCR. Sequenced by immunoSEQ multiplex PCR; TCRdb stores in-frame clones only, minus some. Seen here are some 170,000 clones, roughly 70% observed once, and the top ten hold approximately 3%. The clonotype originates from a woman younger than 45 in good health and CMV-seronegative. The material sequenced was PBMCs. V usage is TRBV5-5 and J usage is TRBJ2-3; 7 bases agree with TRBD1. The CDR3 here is CASSKQGDTDTQYF. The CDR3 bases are TGTGCCAGCAGCAAGCAGGGGGACACAGATACGCAGTATTTT.